This T cell receptor (beta chain) appears in the sequencing data of a study of blood T cell repertoires in COVID-19. Study-wide background: T cells, B-cell-depleted T cells, or PBMCs supplied cDNA or gDNA.

This CDR3 is built from 14 residues. The V and J ends lost 6 bases and 0 bases respectively, with 11 bases between them. Germline CDR1 and CDR2: SNHLY and FYNNEI. Generated by immunoSEQ multiplex PCR, the TCRdb table keeps only in-frame clones and is missing some. The sample contains more than 200,000 clones, 70% to 90% of which appear only once. The receptor was derived from a woman between 50 and 59 years old who had recovered from COVID-19. The sequenced sample was PBMCs or T cells enriched from blood (not recorded which). The J gene is TRBJ1-1, the V gene TRBV2; D gene unclear. For the CDR3, the DNA is TGTGCCAGCAGGGCTCCACAGATGAACACTGAAGCTTTCTTT. As protein: CASRAPQMNTEAFF.